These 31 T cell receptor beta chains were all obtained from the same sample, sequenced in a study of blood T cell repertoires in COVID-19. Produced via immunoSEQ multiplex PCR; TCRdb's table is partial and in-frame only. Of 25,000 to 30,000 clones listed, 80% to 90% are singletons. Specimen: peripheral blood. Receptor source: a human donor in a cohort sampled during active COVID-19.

The CDR3, as DNA: TGTGCCAGCAGCCCGACCCACAGGGGCGAAGAGACCCAGTACTTC. As protein: CASSPTHRGEETQYF. The V and J genes are TRBV7-8 and TRBJ2-5, with 7 positions matching TRBD1. Germline V gene sequence: CDR1 SGHVS, CDR2 FQNEAQ. CDR3 length: 15 amino acids. V lost 5 bases to trimming and J lost 3 bases; unmatched junction nucleotides: 9.

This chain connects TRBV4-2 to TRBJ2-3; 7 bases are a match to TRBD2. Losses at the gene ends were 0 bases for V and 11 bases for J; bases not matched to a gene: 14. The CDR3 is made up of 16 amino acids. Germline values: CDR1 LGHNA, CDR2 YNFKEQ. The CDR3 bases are TGTGCCAGCAGCCAAGATTTGGGAACGCTCCCGGGGGGGCAGTATTTT. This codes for CASSQDLGTLPGGQYF.

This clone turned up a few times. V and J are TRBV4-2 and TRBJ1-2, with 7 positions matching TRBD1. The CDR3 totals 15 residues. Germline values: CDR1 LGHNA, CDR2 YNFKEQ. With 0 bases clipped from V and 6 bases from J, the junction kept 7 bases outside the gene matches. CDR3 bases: TGTGCCAGCAGCCAAGATATCAGGGGGTCGAATGGCTACACCTTC. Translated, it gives CASSQDIRGSNGYTF.

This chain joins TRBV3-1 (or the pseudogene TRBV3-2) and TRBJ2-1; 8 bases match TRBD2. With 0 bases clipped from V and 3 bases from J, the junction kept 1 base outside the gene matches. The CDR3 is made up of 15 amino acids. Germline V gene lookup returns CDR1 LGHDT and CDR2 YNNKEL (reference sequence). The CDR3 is CASSQDSGDYNEQFF. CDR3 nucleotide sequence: TGTGCCAGCAGCCAAGATAGCGGGGACTACAATGAGCAGTTCTTC.

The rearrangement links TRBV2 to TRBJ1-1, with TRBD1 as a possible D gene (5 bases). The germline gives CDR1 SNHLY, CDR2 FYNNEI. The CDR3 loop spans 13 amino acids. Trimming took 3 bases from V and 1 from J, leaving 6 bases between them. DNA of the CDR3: TGTGCCAGCAGTGAGGGGGGGAACACTGAAGCTTTCTTT. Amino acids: CASSEGGNTEAFF.

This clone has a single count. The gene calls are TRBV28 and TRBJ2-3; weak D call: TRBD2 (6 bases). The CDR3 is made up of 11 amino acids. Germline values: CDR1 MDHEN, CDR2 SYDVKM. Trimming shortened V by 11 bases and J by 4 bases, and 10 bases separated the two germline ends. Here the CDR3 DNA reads TGTGCCGCGGGACTGTCAGATACGCAGTATTTT. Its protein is CAAGLSDTQYF.

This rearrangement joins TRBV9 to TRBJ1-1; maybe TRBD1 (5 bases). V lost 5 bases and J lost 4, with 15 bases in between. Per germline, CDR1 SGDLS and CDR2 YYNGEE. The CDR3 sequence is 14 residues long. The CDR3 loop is CASSGDSRRTEAFF. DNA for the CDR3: TGTGCCAGCAGTGGCGACAGCCGGCGCACTGAAGCTTTCTTT.

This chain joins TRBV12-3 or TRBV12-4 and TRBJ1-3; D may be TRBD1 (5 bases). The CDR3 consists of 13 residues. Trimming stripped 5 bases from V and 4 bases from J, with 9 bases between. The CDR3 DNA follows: TGTGCCAGCAGTAAACGGACAGGAAACACCATATATTTT. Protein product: CASSKRTGNTIYF.

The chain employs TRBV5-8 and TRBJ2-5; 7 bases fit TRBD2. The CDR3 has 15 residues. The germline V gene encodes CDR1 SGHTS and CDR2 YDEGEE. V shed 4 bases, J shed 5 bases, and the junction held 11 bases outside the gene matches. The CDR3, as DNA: TGTGCCAGCAGCAGAGGTAGCGGGCCGTGGGAGACCCAGTACTTC. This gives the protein CASSRGSGPWETQYF.

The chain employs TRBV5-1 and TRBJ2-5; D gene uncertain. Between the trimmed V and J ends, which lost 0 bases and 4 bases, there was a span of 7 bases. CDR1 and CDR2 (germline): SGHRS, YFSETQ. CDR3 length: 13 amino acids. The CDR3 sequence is CASSLEGGETQYF. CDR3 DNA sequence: TGCGCCAGCAGCTTGGAAGGCGGAGAGACCCAGTACTTC.

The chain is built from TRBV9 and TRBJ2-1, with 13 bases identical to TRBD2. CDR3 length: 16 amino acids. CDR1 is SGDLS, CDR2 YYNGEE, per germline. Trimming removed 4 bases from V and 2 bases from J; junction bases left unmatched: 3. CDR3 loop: CASSQLAGGTYNEQFF. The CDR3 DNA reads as TGTGCCAGCAGCCAACTAGCGGGGGGGACCTACAATGAGCAGTTCTTC.

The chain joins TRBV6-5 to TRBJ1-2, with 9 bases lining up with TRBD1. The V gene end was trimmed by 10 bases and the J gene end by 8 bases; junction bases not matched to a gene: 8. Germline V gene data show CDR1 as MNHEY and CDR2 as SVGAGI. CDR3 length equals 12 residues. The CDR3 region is CATDPTGGGYTF. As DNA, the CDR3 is TGTGCCACCGATCCGACAGGGGGAGGCTACACCTTC.

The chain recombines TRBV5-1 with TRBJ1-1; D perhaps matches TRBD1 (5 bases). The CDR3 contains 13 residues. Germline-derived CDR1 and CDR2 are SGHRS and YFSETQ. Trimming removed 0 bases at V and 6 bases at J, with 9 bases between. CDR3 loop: CASSLGWGPEAFF. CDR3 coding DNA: TGCGCCAGCAGCTTGGGGTGGGGCCCTGAAGCTTTCTTT.

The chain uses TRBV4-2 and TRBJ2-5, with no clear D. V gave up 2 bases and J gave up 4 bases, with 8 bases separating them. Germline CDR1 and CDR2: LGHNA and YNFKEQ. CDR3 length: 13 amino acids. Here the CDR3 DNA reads TGTGCCAGCAGCCAATTTAGCAGAGAGACCCAGTACTTC. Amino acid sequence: CASSQFSRETQYF.

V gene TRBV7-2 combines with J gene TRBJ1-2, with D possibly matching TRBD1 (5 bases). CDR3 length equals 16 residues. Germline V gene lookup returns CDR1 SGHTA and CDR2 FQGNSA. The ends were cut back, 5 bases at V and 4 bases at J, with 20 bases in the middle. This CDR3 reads CASSLISGHLSYGYTF. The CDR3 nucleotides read TGTGCCAGCAGCCTCATCTCAGGACATCTAAGCTATGGCTACACCTTC.

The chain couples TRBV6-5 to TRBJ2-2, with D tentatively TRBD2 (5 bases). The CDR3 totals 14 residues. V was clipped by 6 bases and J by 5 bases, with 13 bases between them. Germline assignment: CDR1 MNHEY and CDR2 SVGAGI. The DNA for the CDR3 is TGTGCCAGCAGGGACTTTTGGGGAACCGGGGAGCTGTTTTTT. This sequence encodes CASRDFWGTGELFF.

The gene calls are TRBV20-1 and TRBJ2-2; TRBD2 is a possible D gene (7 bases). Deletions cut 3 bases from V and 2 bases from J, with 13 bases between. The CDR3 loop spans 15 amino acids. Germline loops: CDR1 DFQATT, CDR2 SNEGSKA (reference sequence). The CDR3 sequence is CSASYAGANTGELFF. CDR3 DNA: TGCAGTGCTAGTTACGCGGGGGCCAACACCGGGGAGCTGTTTTTT.

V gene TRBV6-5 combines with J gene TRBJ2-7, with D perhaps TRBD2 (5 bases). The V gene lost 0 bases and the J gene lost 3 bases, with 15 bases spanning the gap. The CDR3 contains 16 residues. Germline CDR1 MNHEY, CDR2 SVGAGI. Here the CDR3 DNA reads TGTGCCAGCAGTTACTCGAATGGCGCCAGCGGCTACGAGCAGTACTTC. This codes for CASSYSNGASGYEQYF.

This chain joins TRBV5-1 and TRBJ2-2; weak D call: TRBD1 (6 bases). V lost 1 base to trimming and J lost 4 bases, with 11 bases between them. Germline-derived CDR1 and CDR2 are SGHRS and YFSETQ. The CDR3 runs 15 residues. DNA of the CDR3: TGCGCCAGCAGCTTGACAGGGCCGGGCACCGGGGAGCTGTTTTTT. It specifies CASSLTGPGTGELFF.

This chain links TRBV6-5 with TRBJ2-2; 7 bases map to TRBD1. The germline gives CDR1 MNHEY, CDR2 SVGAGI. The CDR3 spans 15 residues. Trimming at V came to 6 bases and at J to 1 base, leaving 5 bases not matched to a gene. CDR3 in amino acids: CASRLGGLNTGELFF. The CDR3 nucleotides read TGTGCCAGCAGATTAGGGGGCCTGAACACCGGGGAGCTGTTTTTT.

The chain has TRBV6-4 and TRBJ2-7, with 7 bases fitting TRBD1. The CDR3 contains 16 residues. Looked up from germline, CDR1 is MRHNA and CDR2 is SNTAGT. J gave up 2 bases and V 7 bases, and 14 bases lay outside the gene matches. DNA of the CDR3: TGTGCCAGCATCTTTCCCCACCGGGACAGTGCCTACGAGCAGTACTTC. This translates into CASIFPHRDSAYEQYF.

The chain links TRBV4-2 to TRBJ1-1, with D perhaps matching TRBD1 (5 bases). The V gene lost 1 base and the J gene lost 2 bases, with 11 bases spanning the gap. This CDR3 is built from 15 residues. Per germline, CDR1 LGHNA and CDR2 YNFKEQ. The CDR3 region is CASSQGLQANTEAFF. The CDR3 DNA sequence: TGTGCCAGCAGCCAAGGTTTACAGGCCAACACTGAAGCTTTCTTT.

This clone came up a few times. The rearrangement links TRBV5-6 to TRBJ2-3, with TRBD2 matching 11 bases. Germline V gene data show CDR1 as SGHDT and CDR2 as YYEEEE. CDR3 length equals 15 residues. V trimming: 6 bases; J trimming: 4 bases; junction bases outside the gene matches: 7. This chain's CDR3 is CASTRLSGGADTQYF. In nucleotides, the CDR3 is TGTGCCAGCACCCGACTTAGCGGGGGGGCAGATACGCAGTATTTT.

The CDR3 DNA is TGCGCCAGTACGACACAGATGAACACCGGGGAGCTGTTTTTT. Its protein is CASTTQMNTGELFF. J is TRBJ2-2 and V is TRBV5-1; D is ambiguous. There are 14 residues in the CDR3. Per germline, CDR1 SGHRS and CDR2 YFSETQ. The V end was cut by 8 bases, the J end by 1 base, with 12 bases between.

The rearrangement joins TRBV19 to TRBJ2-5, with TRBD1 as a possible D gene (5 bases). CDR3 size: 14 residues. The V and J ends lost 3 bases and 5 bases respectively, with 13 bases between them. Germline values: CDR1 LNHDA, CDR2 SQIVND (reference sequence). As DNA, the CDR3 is TGTGCCAGTAGTATCACAGGAACGGTGGAGACCCAGTACTTC. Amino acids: CASSITGTVETQYF.

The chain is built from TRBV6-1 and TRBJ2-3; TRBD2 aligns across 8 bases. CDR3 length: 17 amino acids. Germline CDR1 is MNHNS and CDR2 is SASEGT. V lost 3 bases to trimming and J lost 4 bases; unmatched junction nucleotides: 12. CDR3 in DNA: TGTGCCAGCAGTGATAGGGGACTAGGGGCTTTGGCAGATACGCAGTATTTT. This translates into CASSDRGLGALADTQYF.

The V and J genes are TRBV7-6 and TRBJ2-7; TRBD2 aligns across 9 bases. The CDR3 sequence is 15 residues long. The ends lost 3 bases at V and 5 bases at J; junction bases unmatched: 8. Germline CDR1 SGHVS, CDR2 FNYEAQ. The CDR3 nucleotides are TGTGCCAGCAGCTTGGTCGCCGGGACTAGCAACGAGCAGTACTTC. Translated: CASSLVAGTSNEQYF.

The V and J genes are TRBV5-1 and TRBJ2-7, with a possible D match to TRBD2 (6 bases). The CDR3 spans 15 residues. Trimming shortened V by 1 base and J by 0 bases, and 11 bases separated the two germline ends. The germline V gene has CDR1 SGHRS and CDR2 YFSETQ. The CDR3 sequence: CASSLSGGISYEQYF. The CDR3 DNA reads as TGCGCCAGCAGCTTGTCCGGGGGTATCTCCTACGAGCAGTACTTC.

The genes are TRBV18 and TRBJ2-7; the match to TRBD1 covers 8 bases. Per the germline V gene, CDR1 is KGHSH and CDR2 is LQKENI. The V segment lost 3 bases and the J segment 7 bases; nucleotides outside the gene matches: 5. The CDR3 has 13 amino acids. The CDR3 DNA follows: TGTGCCAGCTCACCGACGACAGGGGTTGAGCAGTACTTC. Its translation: CASSPTTGVEQYF.

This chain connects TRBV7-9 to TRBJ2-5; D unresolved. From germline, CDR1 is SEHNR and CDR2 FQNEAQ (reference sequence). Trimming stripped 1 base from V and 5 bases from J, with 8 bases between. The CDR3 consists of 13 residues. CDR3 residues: CASSLGGMETQYF. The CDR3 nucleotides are TGTGCCAGCAGCTTAGGAGGCATGGAGACCCAGTACTTC.

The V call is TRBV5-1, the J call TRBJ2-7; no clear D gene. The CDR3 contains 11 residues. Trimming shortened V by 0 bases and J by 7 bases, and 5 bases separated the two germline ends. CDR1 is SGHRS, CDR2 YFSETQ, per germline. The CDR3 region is CASSLGAEQYF. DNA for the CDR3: TGCGCCAGCAGCTTGGGTGCGGAGCAGTACTTC.